A selection of T cell receptor beta chains follows, all from one sample in a study of blood T cell repertoires in COVID-19. Assay: immunoSEQ multiplex PCR; the TCRdb copy retains only in-frame clones and omits some. The table has roughly 300,000 clones, 80% to 95% seen once. Material for sequencing was peripheral blood. The origin of the receptors is a woman in her twenties or thirties with COVID-19, enrolled during active disease. CDR3s include the opening cysteine and the closing phenylalanine or tryptophan. Each record gives: V gene, clone size, D gene, J gene, CDR3 DNA, CDR3 protein. D genes are given only for firm matches. Expanded clones are given a class, and other clones once, few, many or no size at all.

TRBV4-2	.	TRBD2	TRBJ2-1	TGTGCCAGCAGTCCGGGCCTAGCGGGAGACGAGAATGAGCAGTTCTTC	CASSPGLAGDENEQFF
TRBV3-1/TRBV3-2	.	.	TRBJ2-7	TGTGCCAGCAGCCAAGGAGGGAACCAGTACTTC	CASSQGGNQYF
TRBV19	.	.	TRBJ2-7	TGTGCCAGTAGTGCCGAGGGCCCTTACGAGCAGTACTTC	CASSAEGPYEQYF
TRBV19	.	.	TRBJ2-1	TGTGCCAGTAAAGGGGTCAGGGCTAAACACAATGAGCAGTTCTTC	CASKGVRAKHNEQFF
TRBV6-5	.	.	TRBJ1-2	TGTGCCAGCAGGAGAACAGAAAACTATGGCTACACCTTC	CASRRTENYGYTF
TRBV6-2/TRBV6-3	.	.	TRBJ2-7	TGTGCCAGCAGTTACCCGACCTCCATGGACAGCTCCTACGAGCAGTACTTC	CASSYPTSMDSSYEQYF
TRBV4-1	.	.	TRBJ1-3	TGCGCCAGCAGCCAAGAAGACTTTTGGAACACCATATATTTT	CASSQEDFWNTIYF
TRBV5-1	.	.	TRBJ2-7	TGCGCCAGCGGCACGGGACTTCTCCTCTACGAGCAGTACTTC	CASGTGLLLYEQYF
TRBV6-1	few	.	TRBJ1-5	TGTGCCAGCAGTGAGATACAACAGGTATATCAGCCCCAGCATTTT	CASSEIQQVYQPQHF
TRBV4-1	.	TRBD1	TRBJ1-6	TGCGCCAGCAGCCTTCCTGACAGGGGCGCACCCCTCCACTTT	CASSLPDRGAPLHF
TRBV2	.	.	TRBJ1-5	TGTGCCAGCAGTGAAGGGGCCCTTGGCAATCAGCCCCAGCATTTT	CASSEGALGNQPQHF
TRBV11-2	.	.	TRBJ2-1	TGTGCCAGCAGCCCTAATCGGGTGAGTGTTTACAATGAGCAGTTCTTC	CASSPNRVSVYNEQFF
TRBV28	.	TRBD2	TRBJ2-5	TGTGCCATAAAATTAGCGGGAGTACGGGAGACCCAGTACTTC	CAIKLAGVRETQYF
TRBV6-6	.	TRBD1	TRBJ1-4	TGTGCCAGCAGTTACCCGACAGGGGGCGTTGAAAAACTGTTTTTT	CASSYPTGGVEKLFF
TRBV6-5	.	.	TRBJ2-7	TGTGCCACCAATGGGCCTCTTGGCTCCTACGAGCAGTACTTC	CATNGPLGSYEQYF
TRBV2	.	TRBD1	TRBJ1-1	TGTGCCAGCAGTGGTTTACAGGGGGAACCCCTAAACACTGAAGCTTTCTTT	CASSGLQGEPLNTEAFF
TRBV4-2	.	.	TRBJ1-1	TGTGCCAGCAGCCAAGCAAGGACAGTGAACACTGAAGCTTTCTTT	CASSQARTVNTEAFF
TRBV3-1/TRBV3-2	.	TRBD1	TRBJ2-1	TGTGCCAGCCTAGGGGGCAGTTACAATGAGCAGTTCTTC	CASLGGSYNEQFF
TRBV27	.	.	TRBJ2-7	TGTGCCAGCACCAGTGCGGGACGGCTCTACGAGCAGTACTTC	CASTSAGRLYEQYF
TRBV28	.	.	TRBJ2-7	TGTGCCAGCAGCAGGCGGGGGCGCGGGTCCTACGAGCAGTACTTC	CASSRRGRGSYEQYF
TRBV24-1	.	.	TRBJ2-7	TGTGCCACGGGGACTTCCTACGAGCAGTACTTC	CATGTSYEQYF
TRBV2	.	TRBD2	TRBJ2-3	TGTGCCAGCAGTTTTAAGCGGGACACAGATACGCAGTATTTT	CASSFKRDTDTQYF
TRBV5-5	few	.	TRBJ2-5	TGTGCCAGCAGCTTGGACAGGGAAGAGACCCAGTACTTC	CASSLDREETQYF
TRBV19	.	.	TRBJ1-1	TGTGCCAGTAGTATAACCGGGGGGCGGTTAGTTACTGAAGCTTTCTTT	CASSITGGRLVTEAFF
TRBV5-6	.	.	TRBJ1-2	TGTGCCAGCAGCTTGGCGGGGGGAGATGGCTACACCTTC	CASSLAGGDGYTF
TRBV30	.	TRBD2	TRBJ2-7	TGTGCCTGGACGGCGGGGGGGGCCTACGAGCAGTACTTC	CAWTAGGAYEQYF
TRBV12-3/TRBV12-4	once	.	TRBJ1-5	TGTGCCAGCAGTTTTAGTGGCAATCAGCCCCAGCATTTT	CASSFSGNQPQHF
TRBV11-2	once	.	TRBJ1-6	TGTGCCAGCAGCTTTGAAGGGAGGAATAATTCACCCCTCCACTTT	CASSFEGRNNSPLHF
TRBV5-4	.	.	TRBJ1-1	TGTGCCAGCAGCTTATCGCCAGGGTTGAACACTGAAGCTTTCTTT	CASSLSPGLNTEAFF
TRBV2	.	TRBD1	TRBJ1-2	TGTGCCAGCAAAGGGGACAGGGGGCTCTATGGCTACACCTTC	CASKGDRGLYGYTF
TRBV7-9	.	.	TRBJ2-1	TGTGCCAGCAGCTTAGTTCGGGGGTACTACAATGAGCAGTTCTTC	CASSLVRGYYNEQFF
TRBV7-8	.	.	TRBJ2-7	TGTGCCAGCAGCTATGGACAGAGCTCCTACGAGCAGTACTTC	CASSYGQSSYEQYF
TRBV2	.	TRBD2	TRBJ2-7	TGTGCCAGCAGTGCCCAGCGGGAGAGCTACGAGCAGTACTTC	CASSAQRESYEQYF
TRBV11-2	few	TRBD1	TRBJ1-1	TGTGCCAGCAGCTTAGAAGGTCCATTCGCCAGGGGGACGTGTGAAGCTTTCTTT	CASSLEGPFARGTCEAFF
TRBV3-1/TRBV3-2	once	TRBD2	TRBJ2-3	TGTGCCAGCAGCCAACTTGGCGGGAGTCTCGCAGATACGCAGTATTTT	CASSQLGGSLADTQYF
TRBV7-9	.	.	TRBJ2-7	TGTGCCAGCAGCCTATTCTACGAGCAGTACTTC	CASSLFYEQYF
TRBV6-1	.	.	TRBJ1-1	TGTGCCAGCAGTGAAGCACGAGGGAGGGGGGCTTTCTTT	CASSEARGRGAFF
TRBV6-2/TRBV6-3	.	.	TRBJ2-3	TGTGCCAGCAGTTACTCCCGCGTTCTGACAGATACGCAGTATTTT	CASSYSRVLTDTQYF
TRBV9	.	TRBD2	TRBJ2-2	TGTGCCAGCAGCGTAACGCTAGCGGGAGGCGCGAACACCGGGGAGCTGTTTTTT	CASSVTLAGGANTGELFF
TRBV28	.	TRBD1	TRBJ2-7	TGTGCCAGCAGGCCGTTCACAGGGGGCGGCGAGCAGTACTTC	CASRPFTGGGEQYF
TRBV7-2	few	.	TRBJ1-1	TGTGCCAGCAGCTTAGTAGGGAACATTCCAGGGACTGAAGCTTTCTTT	CASSLVGNIPGTEAFF
TRBV7-3	.	.	TRBJ2-1	TGTGCCAGCAGCCCCTCCTTCCCCTCCCCCTTTTACAATGAGCAGTTCTTC	CASSPSFPSPFYNEQFF
TRBV9	.	TRBD2	TRBJ2-5	TGTGCCAGCAGCCCGGGGACTAGCGAGGGTGAAGAGACCCAGTACTTC	CASSPGTSEGEETQYF
TRBV7-3	.	TRBD1	TRBJ1-1	TGTGCCAGCAGCTTGGAGGGGGCGGGCACTGAAGCTTTCTTT	CASSLEGAGTEAFF
TRBV21-1	.	.	TRBJ1-2	TGTGCCAGCAGCAAAGCGAGGGGACTGCTCTCTAACTATGGCTACACCTTC	CASSKARGLLSNYGYTF
TRBV6-6	.	.	TRBJ1-1	TGTGCCAGCAGTTACTCAAGGGGAAGGGAGAACACTGAAGCTTTCTTT	CASSYSRGRENTEAFF
TRBV11-2	.	.	TRBJ1-1	TGTGCCAGCAGCTTCGACAGGCTGAACACTGAAGCTTTCTTT	CASSFDRLNTEAFF
TRBV6-1	.	TRBD2	TRBJ2-1	TGTGCCAGCAGGGAAGCGGGGGGGGATGAGCAGTTCTTC	CASREAGGDEQFF
TRBV9	.	TRBD1	TRBJ2-3	TGTGCCAGCAGCGGCGGACAGGGGCCAGATACGCAGTATTTT	CASSGGQGPDTQYF
TRBV30	.	.	TRBJ1-2	TGTGCCTGGAACCAGGGCCCCTATGGCTACACCTTC	CAWNQGPYGYTF
TRBV24-1	.	.	TRBJ2-1	TGTGCCACCAGGGACAGAGCCGTTAATGAGCAGTTCTTC	CATRDRAVNEQFF
TRBV9	.	TRBD1	TRBJ2-3	TGTGCCAGCAGCCCCTCGACAGGGCGGACGCAGTATTTT	CASSPSTGRTQYF
TRBV7-8	once	.	TRBJ1-1	TGTGCCAGCAGGGAGGCTAGGGGGTCGACTGAAGCTTTCTTT	CASREARGSTEAFF
TRBV29-1	.	.	TRBJ2-7	TGCAGCGTCATGAGGGACACCCTCTACGAGCAGTACTTC	CSVMRDTLYEQYF